This T cell receptor beta chain appears in the sequencing data of a study of blood T cell repertoires in COVID-19. V was shortened by 1 base and J by 6 bases, with 15 bases between the two germline ends. Germline V gives CDR1 SGHVS, CDR2 FNYEAQ. The CDR3 consists of 15 residues. Original handling: Reference gene primers were amplified, and this amplification served to estimate nucleated cell counts. Some clones are missing from TCRdb's copy, which holds only in-frame ones; the method was immunoSEQ multiplex PCR. Clone size and V and J calls were adopted from that table, with D and trimming inferred from the DNA. This sample has fewer than 200,000 clones, with approximately 87% found just once. Study members were between about 18 and 95 years old and lived in over 20 US regions. Participants' own reports of clinical history determined their cohort assignment. Recovered Cohort 3 donors showed two negative PCRs, clearance, or symptom resolution.

The clonotype originates from a woman aged 45 to 65 who had recovered from COVID-19. The chain combines TRBV7-6 with TRBJ1-2; TRBD1 is a possible D gene (5 bases). Sequenced: PBMCs or T cells enriched from blood (not recorded which). CDR3: CASSLVPGVVDGYTF. The CDR3 DNA follows: TGTGCCAGCAGCTTAGTTCCGGGGGTTGTCGATGGCTACACCTTC.